The 18 T cell receptor beta chains reported below all come from one sample, sequenced in a study of OX40 agonist ivuxolimab in advanced cancers. The method was immunoSEQ multiplex PCR; TCRdb's version includes in-frame clones alone and lacks a portion of them. The profile covers about 69,000 clones, with about three quarters appearing a single time and under 3% taken by the ten largest. The sequencing used CD4+ or CD8+ T cells sorted from blood, collected in a trial of the OX40 agonist ivuxolimab. Every receptor here comes from an adult with an advanced solid tumor such as melanoma, head and neck, liver or kidney cancer.

This clone has a handful of counts. The chain is built from TRBV9 and TRBJ2-3; 8 bases are a match to TRBD2. Germline V CDR1 and CDR2: SGDLS, YYNGEE. This CDR3 has 17 residues. The J segment lost 3 bases and the V segment lost 0 bases, leaving 9 bases of the junction unmatched. This CDR3 reads CASSVGSGRSFTDTQYF. DNA of the CDR3: TGTGCCAGCAGCGTAGGAAGCGGGAGAAGTTTTACAGATACGCAGTATTTT.

The table lists this clone with a few counts. The V and J genes are TRBV19 and TRBJ1-5; the match to TRBD1 covers 10 bases. The CDR3 contains 16 residues. Germline values: CDR1 LNHDA, CDR2 SQIVND (reference sequence). The junction had 7 bases not matched to a gene; V was cut back by 6 bases and J by 2 bases. In DNA form, the CDR3 reads TGTGCCAGTAGCCCCGGGACAGGGGTCGGCAATCAGCCCCAGCATTTT. This codes for CASSPGTGVGNQPQHF.

The chain employs TRBV6-1 and TRBJ2-3; D is ambiguous. V was cut by 3 bases and J by 4 bases, with 8 bases left in between. This CDR3 is 13 amino acids long. Germline CDR1 and CDR2: MNHNS and SASEGT. The CDR3: CASSEPGADTQYF. The CDR3 DNA follows: TGTGCCAGCAGTGAGCCCGGAGCAGATACGCAGTATTTT.

The chain has TRBV14 and TRBJ2-5, with 9 bases matching TRBD2. V shed 4 bases, J shed 1 base, and the junction held 7 bases outside the gene matches. The CDR3 extends over 16 amino acids. Looked up from germline, CDR1 is SGHDN and CDR2 is FVKESK. The CDR3 loop is CASSLGLAGVQETQYF. CDR3 DNA sequence: TGTGCCAGCAGCCTGGGACTAGCCGGGGTCCAAGAGACCCAGTACTTC.

The chain uses TRBV18 and TRBJ2-5, with 7 bases that match TRBD1. The tail of the sequence fits TRBJ2-7 better, so the J call may be wrong. The length of the CDR3 is 14 residues. Per germline, CDR1 KGHSH and CDR2 LQKENI. Here the CDR3 reads CASSPTGSGAEQYF. In nucleotides, the CDR3 is TGTGCCAGCTCACCGACAGGGTCAGGGGCCGAGCAGTACTTC.

This clone showed up just a few times. The genes are TRBV18 and TRBJ2-5; TRBD2 agrees at 11 bases. Germline V gives CDR1 KGHSH, CDR2 LQKENI. V lost 4 bases, J lost 2 bases, and 9 bases stayed unmatched. This CDR3 is 17 amino acids long. The CDR3, as DNA: TGTGCCAGCTCACGAATGCCGGGACTAGCGGTACAAGAGACCCAGTACTTC. Residues: CASSRMPGLAVQETQYF. The whole variable domain, remainder taken from reference TRBV18 and TRBJ2-5, is NAGVMQNPRHLVRRRGQEARLRCSPMKGHSHVYWYRQLPEEGLKFMVYLQKENIIDESGMPKERFSAEFPKEGPSILRIQQVVRGDSAAYFCASSRMPGLAVQETQYFGPGTRLLVL.

Concerning this clone: The DNA is left out, because the CDR3 cannot be placed on it with certainty; the CDR3 is given as TCRdb lists it. This chain links TRBV6-6 with TRBJ2-5; the table's D gene call, TRBD1, was not cross checked with the DNA. Per the germline V gene, CDR1 is MNHNY and CDR2 is SVGAGI (reference sequence). The CDR3 spans 15 residues, counting both ends. The CDR3 loop reads CASSTSGQGAETQYF.

The chain links TRBV14 to TRBJ2-7; 7 nucleotides match TRBD2. This CDR3 has 16 amino acids. The junction had 11 bases not matched to a gene; V was cut back by 6 bases and J by 0 bases. The germline V gene has CDR1 SGHDN and CDR2 FVKESK. CDR3 residues: CASSPSGRGFSYEQYF. In nucleotides, the CDR3 is TGTGCCAGCAGTCCGTCGGGGCGGGGGTTCTCCTACGAGCAGTACTTC.

This clone was detected a few times. This chain connects TRBV6-1 to TRBJ1-1; D gene unclear. Trimming removed 0 bases from V and 5 bases from J, with 16 bases in between. The CDR3 covers 16 residues. Looked up from germline, CDR1 is MNHNS and CDR2 is SASEGT. This CDR3 reads CASSEALSGVLTEAFF. The CDR3 DNA follows: TGTGCCAGCAGTGAAGCGCTGTCGGGAGTGTTGACTGAAGCTTTCTTT.

The CDR3 bases are TGTGCCAGCAGTGAGACAGGCAGGGGGTTCTACGAGCAGTACTTC. This gives the protein CASSETGRGFYEQYF. The genes are TRBV2 and TRBJ2-7; TRBD1 matches at 7 bases. The junction had 8 bases not matched to a gene; V was cut back by 3 bases and J by 3 bases. The CDR3 runs 15 residues. Germline loops: CDR1 SNHLY, CDR2 FYNNEI.

This chain joins TRBV7-8 and TRBJ1-2; tentative D call: TRBD1 (5 bases). The length of the CDR3 is 13 residues. Trimming removed 5 bases from V and 14 bases from J, with 21 bases in between. Germline CDR1 reads SGHVS; CDR2 reads FQNEAQ. As DNA, the CDR3 is TGTGCCAGCAGCCCCAACGGGGCCAGAAACTTTACCTTC. This encodes CASSPNGARNFTF.

The rearrangement links TRBV15 to TRBJ2-5; D is uncertain. This CDR3 comprises 11 residues. Germline CDR1 is LNHNV and CDR2 is YYDKDF (reference sequence). V lost 0 bases, J lost 6 bases, and 2 bases lay in between. Written as DNA, the CDR3 is TGTGCCACCAGCAGAGATAAGACCCAGTACTTC. This translates into CATSRDKTQYF.

The chain employs TRBV7-9 and TRBJ1-5; D gene unclear. V lost 3 bases and J 9 bases, leaving 12 bases between the germline ends. The germline gives CDR1 SEHNR, CDR2 FQNEAQ (reference sequence). The CDR3 runs 13 residues. The CDR3 loop is CASSLGSDWPQHF. The CDR3 DNA sequence: TGTGCCAGCAGCTTGGGTTCCGATTGGCCCCAGCATTTT.

Many counts were recorded for this clone. This sequence joins TRBV30 and TRBJ1-5; the D gene is possibly TRBD1 (5 bases). Germline-derived CDR1 and CDR2 are GTSNPN and SVGIG (reference sequence). The V end was cut by 3 bases, the J end by 0 bases, with 18 bases between. CDR3 size: 17 residues. The chain's CDR3 is CAWRPGHLGDSNQPQHF. CDR3 DNA sequence: TGTGCCTGGAGGCCGGGGCATCTAGGAGATAGCAATCAGCCCCAGCATTTT.

The rearrangement uses TRBV5-6 and TRBJ1-4; D is uncertain. The length of the CDR3 is 13 residues. V was cut by 5 bases and J by 8 bases, with 13 bases left in between. In germline, CDR1 is SGHDT, CDR2 YYEEEE. CDR3: CASSFFREEKLFF. The DNA for the CDR3 is TGTGCCAGCAGTTTCTTCCGGGAAGAAAAACTGTTTTTT.

This chain uses TRBV7-3 with TRBJ1-1, with TRBD1 matching over 7 bases. Trimming took 1 base from V and 5 from J; bases not matched to a gene: 13. Germline V gene sequence: CDR1 SGHTA, CDR2 FQGTGA. The CDR3 contains 17 residues. This chain's CDR3 is CASSLKGGTGAGTEAFF. DNA for the CDR3: TGTGCCAGCAGCTTAAAGGGTGGAACAGGGGCGGGGACTGAAGCTTTCTTT.

The chain employs TRBV6-5 and TRBJ2-7; TRBD1 matches at 9 bases. CDR1 is MNHEY, CDR2 SVGAGI, per germline. The CDR3 is made up of 14 amino acids. V was clipped by 6 bases and J by 2 bases; unmatched bases: 5. CDR3 sequence reads: CASRGTGYAYEQYF. As DNA, the CDR3 is TGTGCCAGCAGGGGGACAGGGTACGCCTACGAGCAGTACTTC.

The genes are TRBV2 and TRBJ1-5; 9 bases match TRBD1. Trimming at V came to 6 bases and at J to 3 bases, leaving 3 bases not matched to a gene. CDR3 length: 14 residues. Germline V lookup: CDR1 SNHLY, CDR2 FYNNEI. CDR3 nucleotides: TGTGCCAGCAGGGGGGACAGGGACAATCAGCCCCAGCATTTT. As protein: CASRGDRDNQPQHF.